This T cell receptor (beta chain) is from a study of metastatic and nonmetastatic thyroid tumors. Overall study context: Comparative analysis of repertoires was undertaken across blood and tumor or nodule tissue obtained from malignant and benign thyroid patients.

Patients underwent thyroid surgery, and none had received any treatment before it. Study-wide results and limits: Versus benign nodules, malignant thyroid tumors reportedly had significantly higher TCR beta diversity, in blood and tumor.

V gave up 8 bases and J gave up 3 bases, with 14 bases separating them. This CDR3 comprises 14 residues. CDR1 is SGHAT, CDR2 FQNNGV, per germline. Comment on this clone: The antigen is unknown.

TCRdb called clones again from the PCR reads with MiXCR. The table has about 59,000 clones, around 15% seen once; the top ten hold roughly a tenth. The sequenced sample consisted of blood. The chain joins TRBV11-2 to TRBJ2-1; D is uncertain. This receptor was identified in a male donor with papillary thyroid cancer or a benign thyroid nodule (not recorded which). Some clones in this sample may be carry-over from other donors' samples. The CDR3 sequence is CASASVSGYNEQFF. The CDR3 bases are TGTGCCAGCGCTTCAGTATCCGGCTACAATGAGCAGTTCTTC.